These T cell receptor beta chains were read from a single sample in a study of cytomegalovirus exposure and HLA in healthy donors. The method was immunoSEQ multiplex PCR; TCRdb's version includes in-frame clones alone and lacks a portion of them. The table lists about 140,000 clones, over 70% of them singletons. Input material: PBMCs. These receptors originate from a woman aged 40 to 55 in good health and CMV-seronegative. CDR3s include the opening cysteine and the closing phenylalanine or tryptophan. Each record gives: V gene, D gene, J gene, clone size, CDR3 DNA, CDR3 protein. D genes are given only for firm matches. Expanded clones are given a class, and other clones once, few, many or no size at all.

>TRBV19|TRBD1|TRBJ2-5|NA
TGTGCCAGTAGGAAGGACAGGGCCCAAGAGACCCAGTACTTC
CASRKDRAQETQYF
>TRBV4-2|TRBD2|TRBJ2-3|NA
TGTGCCAGCAGCCAACTAACTAGCGGCACAGATACGCAGTATTTT
CASSQLTSGTDTQYF
>TRBV6-5|NA|TRBJ1-5|NA
TGTGCCAGCAAGAGGGAGACAGGCCTCAATCAGCCCCAGCATTTT
CASKRETGLNQPQHF
>TRBV18|TRBD1|TRBJ1-5|NA
TGTGCCAGCTCCCGACCCGGGACAGGTTCCGGGCCCCAGCATTTT
CASSRPGTGSGPQHF
>TRBV4-1|NA|TRBJ1-5|NA
TGCGCCAGCAGCCAAGGACAGCTAGTTTATCAGCCCCAGCATTTT
CASSQGQLVYQPQHF
>TRBV7-9|NA|TRBJ1-1|NA
TGTGCCAGCAGCAACGTGGGAGGGTGGAACACTGAAGCTTTCTTT
CASSNVGGWNTEAFF
>TRBV4-2|NA|TRBJ1-6|NA
TGTGCCAGCAGCCAAGACTGGGGCGGCAGTAATTCACCCCTCCACTTT
CASSQDWGGSNSPLHF
>TRBV5-1|TRBD1|TRBJ2-6|NA
TGCGCCAGCAGTCCCCGGGACAGGGTCTCTGGGGCCAACGTCCTGACTTTC
CASSPRDRVSGANVLTF
>TRBV2|TRBD2|TRBJ2-5|NA
TGTGCCAGCAGTGACGAAGGGACTAGGGGCGAGACCCAGTACTTC
CASSDEGTRGETQYF
>TRBV28|NA|TRBJ1-5|NA
TGTGCCAGCAGAAGCGGAGAGCGGAGCAATCAGCCCCAGCATTTT
CASRSGERSNQPQHF
>TRBV10-2|NA|TRBJ1-1|NA
TGCGCCAGCAGTGAGTGGGCAACTGAAGCTTTCTTT
CASSEWATEAFF
>TRBV7-9|TRBD1|TRBJ1-2|NA
TGTGCCAGCAGCTTAGCCGACAGGGGTAGGGGCTACACCTTC
CASSLADRGRGYTF
>TRBV7-8|TRBD1|TRBJ2-7|NA
TGTGCCAGCAGCCGCCGCCCCAGGGGACAGGGTACCTACGAGCAGTACTTC
CASSRRPRGQGTYEQYF
>TRBV27|NA|TRBJ2-5|NA
TGTGCCAGCAGTTTACCGACAGGCCGAGAGACCCAGTACTTC
CASSLPTGRETQYF
>TRBV19|TRBD2|TRBJ2-4|NA
TGTGCCAGTAGTATAGATCTAGCGGGGGCCCCAGCCAAAAACATTCAGTACTTC
CASSIDLAGAPAKNIQYF
>TRBV18|NA|TRBJ1-1|few
TGTGCCAGCTCACTTACAGGGAACACTGAAGCTTTCTTT
CASSLTGNTEAFF
>TRBV28|TRBD1|TRBJ2-5|NA
TGTGCCAGCAGTTTTAGGGGGCACCTGTACCAAGAGACCCAGTACTTC
CASSFRGHLYQETQYF
>TRBV5-4|TRBD2|TRBJ2-2|NA
TGTGCCAGCAGCTTGTTAGCGGGGAAGGGCACCGGGGAGCTGTTTTTT
CASSLLAGKGTGELFF
>TRBV2|NA|TRBJ1-2|NA
TGTGCCAGCAGTGAGAGACAGGTGGAACGCTACACCTTC
CASSERQVERYTF
>TRBV7-9|TRBD2|TRBJ2-3|NA
TGTGCCAGCAGCCTCAGCGGGGGGGCAGATACGCAGTATTTT
CASSLSGGADTQYF
>TRBV18|TRBD2|TRBJ2-7|few
TGTGCCAGCTCAGAAGGGACTAGCTTCGGCGAGCAGTACTTC
CASSEGTSFGEQYF
>TRBV19|TRBD1|TRBJ2-1|NA
TGTGCCAGTAGGGAAACGGGACAGGGGGCTTCCAATGAGCAGTTCTTC
CASRETGQGASNEQFF
>TRBV14|TRBD2|TRBJ2-5|NA
TGTGCCAGCACCCCAGCGGGAGTACAAGAGACCCAGTACTTC
CASTPAGVQETQYF
>TRBV20-1|TRBD1|TRBJ1-2|NA
TGCAGTGCGGGGCAGGGGGCTGGCTACACCTTC
CSAGQGAGYTF
>TRBV7-9|NA|TRBJ2-2|once
TGTGCCAGCAGCTCCATATCAGGGGCCACCGGGGAGCTGTTTTTT
CASSSISGATGELFF
>TRBV11-3|TRBD2|TRBJ2-3|NA
TGTGCCAGCAGCCGTGGGACTAGCGGGGTTACAGATACGCAGTATTTT
CASSRGTSGVTDTQYF
>TRBV7-9|NA|TRBJ2-1|NA
TGTGCCAGCAGCGCCTCAGGGGGGCGCAAGGATGAGCAGTTCTTC
CASSASGGRKDEQFF
>TRBV14|NA|TRBJ1-5|once
TGTGCCAGCAGCCAAGACAAAGGGGTGCTCAATCAGCCCCAGCATTTT
CASSQDKGVLNQPQHF
>TRBV18|TRBD1|TRBJ1-2|NA
TGTGCCAGCTCACCCTCGACAGGGCAAAGAGGAGATGGCTACACCTTC
CASSPSTGQRGDGYTF
>TRBV5-4|NA|TRBJ1-6|few
TGTGCCAGCAGTCTCGGCGGGGGGCGGAATTCACCCCTCCACTTT
CASSLGGGRNSPLHF
>TRBV5-6|TRBD1|TRBJ1-2|NA
TGTGCCAGCAGCGTGGGACAGAAAAGCGGCTACACCTTC
CASSVGQKSGYTF
>TRBV29-1|NA|TRBJ2-3|NA
TGCAGCGTTGAAGATACTGGTTCTTCCCCAGATACGCAGTATTTT
CSVEDTGSSPDTQYF
>TRBV7-2|NA|TRBJ1-6|NA
TGTGCCAGCAGCTTATTACGAGAACCCCTCCACTTT
CASSLLREPLHF
>TRBV7-2|TRBD1|TRBJ1-1|NA
TGTGCCAGCAGCCCGATATCCGGGACAGCGAACACTGAAGCTTTCTTT
CASSPISGTANTEAFF
>TRBV7-6|NA|TRBJ2-7|once
TGTGCCAGCAGCTCGACTACTGGCTCCTACGAGCAGTACTTC
CASSSTTGSYEQYF
>TRBV6-5|TRBD1|TRBJ1-5|NA
TGTGCCAGCAGGAGAGGACAGGGATACAATCAGCCCCAGCATTTT
CASRRGQGYNQPQHF
>TRBV6-6|NA|TRBJ1-2|NA
TGTGCCAGCAGTTACCGTTCGGGAGACGGACACTATGGCTACACCTTC
CASSYRSGDGHYGYTF
>TRBV29-1|NA|TRBJ2-7|once
TGCAGCGTTCGGGCGGGATACCCCACCTACGAGCAGTACTTC
CSVRAGYPTYEQYF
>TRBV7-8|TRBD1|TRBJ2-3|NA
TGTGCCAGCAGCCGGGACAGGGGAGAGGTAGATACGCAGTATTTT
CASSRDRGEVDTQYF
>TRBV7-9|TRBD1|TRBJ1-5|NA
TGTGCCAGCAGCGGAGGACAGGGAAGCAATCAGCCCCAGCATTTT
CASSGGQGSNQPQHF